This TCR beta chain was sequenced in a study of blood T cell repertoires in COVID-19. Looking at the study overall: The study drew acute and convalescent COVID-19 samples from the United States, Italy and Spain.

This clone was observed a handful of times. Authors' processing steps: Estimates of nucleated cell counts were drawn from the amplification of reference gene primers. Profiling relied on immunoSEQ multiplex PCR, and the TCRdb table lists in-frame clones only, not all of them. Clone size and V and J calls were adopted from that table, with D and trimming inferred from the DNA. The sample comprises about 85,000 clones, around 88% of which are singletons, and roughly 5.4% rests with the top ten. The receptor comes from a man in his 60s with acute or convalescent COVID-19. The sequencing input was peripheral blood.

The DNA for the CDR3 is TGTGCCAGCAGCTATGGACAGGGTCGGGAGCAGTACTTC. Protein: CASSYGQGREQYF. The genes are TRBV7-8 and TRBJ2-7, with 8 bases lining up with TRBD1. V trimming: 4 bases; J trimming: 7 bases; junction bases outside the gene matches: 6. The germline V gene encodes CDR1 SGHVS and CDR2 FQNEAQ. The CDR3 contains 13 residues.